This T cell receptor beta chain was sequenced in a study of regulatory T cells in long-lasting Graves disease. For TCR beta, libraries came from iRepertoire HTBI primers and Arm-PCR of CDR3 regions. TCRdb fed the multiplex PCR reads into MiXCR, producing one record per CDR3 protein. The table shows about 540,000 distinct CDR3 sequences, with about 14% occurring only once. Stated time point: newly diagnosed GD, antithyroid drugs for less than 3 months. PBMC-extracted RNA yielded the TCR library. The table lists this clonotype with a few counts. A much larger clone lies a single base off, so this may be a read error. This CDR3 comprises 15 residues. CDR1 SGHDT and CDR2 YYEEEE come from the germline V gene. Another study also made use of these data, one on T cells in Graves' hyperthyroidism and ophthalmopathy. From that second work: Hyperthyroidism, newly diagnosed and lasting under 2 months, affected patients aged 18 to 65.

This sequence was found in a young man with Graves disease. V gene TRBV5-6 combines with J gene TRBJ2-5; possibly TRBD1 or TRBD2 for D (5 bases each). Sequenced here: peripheral blood mononuclear cells (PBMCs), sampled at new diagnosis, from a patient treated with antithyroid drugs. In DNA, the CDR3 is TGTGCCAGCAGCTTGGTGACTCTGGGGGAAGAGATCCAGTACTTC. Encoded protein: CASSLVTLGEEIQYF. The full variable domain, rest sourced from reference TRBV5-6 and TRBJ2-5, is DAGVTQSPTHLIKTRGQQVTLRCSPKSGHDTVSWYQQALGQGPQFIFQYYEEEERQRGNFPDRFSGHQFPNYSSELNVNALLLGDSALYLCASSLVTLGEEIQYFGPGTRLLVL.